Reported below is one T cell receptor beta chain. Some clones are missing from TCRdb's copy, which holds only in-frame ones; the method was immunoSEQ multiplex PCR. The sample consists of roughly 250,000 clones, around 81% of them appearing once. This entry is derived from a study of blood T cell repertoires in COVID-19. Germline-derived CDR1 and CDR2 are LNHDA and SQIVND (reference sequence). The CDR3 is 14 residues long. The V gene lost 4 bases and the J gene lost 7 bases, with 16 bases spanning the gap. The rearrangement joins TRBV19 to TRBJ1-2, with D possibly TRBD1 on 5 matching bases. The receptor was isolated from a person aged 65 to 79 with COVID-19, enrolled during active disease. Material: peripheral blood. CDR3 loop: CASSTSGGSFGYTF. The CDR3 nucleotides are TGTGCCAGTAGTACGTCGGGGGGGAGTTTTGGCTACACCTTC.